Reported below is one T cell receptor (beta chain). This clone has only a few counts. No cognate antigen has been identified for it. One base away there is no much larger clone; base qualities are not given. The data derive from a study of stem cell transplantation in POMP-related autoinflammatory disease (dated by TCRdb to the early 2020s). Looking at the study overall: The study hypothesized that defective thymoproteasomes impair MHC class I-dependent CD8+ T-cell differentiation and positive selection, skewing the TRB repertoire. Before transplant, CD4+ naive T-cell skewing, low CD8+ T-cell proportions, and reduced T-cell cytokine secretion were observed in patients. DNA chimerism analysis after transplant demonstrated 100% donor engraftment of neutrophils and platelets for up to one year. To find out how POMP deficiency affects T-cell receptor beta repertoire diversity and CDR3 characteristics, high-throughput TRB sequencing was used. General findings and caveats noted by the study authors: In PRAID patients, the trend toward increased clonality and lower diversity reached statistical significance only for regulatory T cells. The number of unique TRB V-J gene pairings in PRAID patients was restricted. Across all analyzed T-cell subsets, PRAID patients showed a trend toward higher clonality and lower TRB diversity.

V ends up 3 bases short and J 1 base short, with an unmatched junction base count of 6. There are 16 amino acids in the CDR3, from cysteine to phenylalanine inclusive. Only the CDR3 DNA is retained, 48 bases long and in frame from the first base. As encoded in the germline V gene, CDR1 is KGHSH while CDR2 is LQKENI. The method was the immunoSEQ multiplex PCR assay. Per the source publication's procedure: Shannon entropy, which takes clonal size distribution into account, was used to quantify repertoire diversity. The Gini-Simpson index (Simpson_1-D) was used to measure inequality in clonotype distribution. TCRdb re-hosts the immuneACCESS table, in-frame sequences only. Its copies lack some clones; in the studies checked, an unresolved V gene accounts for under half of them, and the cause for the rest is not known. V and J calls and clone size come straight from that table; D and trimming were deduced from the DNA. The sample yields more than 8,500 clones; approximately 85% were counted once. The ten top clones hold about an eighth of the sample.

The time point label on this specimen signifies: after hematopoietic stem cell transplant. PRAID featured prominent immunodeficiency alongside autoinflammation. Before TRB sequencing, the T-cell subsets, namely conventional T cells, CD8+ T cells, regulatory T cells, and T follicular helper cells, were sorted. The receptor was derived from a human patient with POMP-related autoinflammation and immune dysregulation (PRAID). Following a transplant, a fraction of the T cells may be traceable to the graft donor. The chain couples TRBV18 to TRBJ2-1; 7 central nucleotides agree with TRBD1. Sequenced material: CD8+ T cells from PBMCs, taken after stem cell transplantation. The base sequence is TGTGCCAGCTCACCGCAAACAGGGGAGTCCTACAATGAGCAGTTCTTC. Its amino acids are CASSPQTGESYNEQFF.